This T cell receptor beta chain emerged from a study of T cell responses to AZD1222 COVID-19 vaccine. Between the trimmed V and J ends, which lost 4 bases and 3 bases, there was a span of 17 bases. The CDR3 contains 16 residues. Germline CDR1 reads SGHKS; CDR2 reads YYEKEE (reference sequence). Remarks on this clone: Its antigen remains unidentified.

Produced via immunoSEQ multiplex PCR; TCRdb's table is partial and in-frame only. The table shows some 150,000 clones, with about 87% occurring only once. Points from the study as a whole: Vaccine-related CD4 TCRs covered spike, predominating at 160-218 and 743-854. Clonal diversity may have been underestimated, and the donors were mostly white British, with more females than males. Among AZD1222 vaccinees, only five or six were seropositive at baseline. Two AZD1222 administrations were followed by greater Spike-specific TCR breadth and depth.

This chain uses TRBV5-5 with TRBJ1-3, with D uncertain. The source material was peripheral blood, sampled 28 days after the second dose of the MenACWY control vaccine. The sequence came from an adult who received the MenACWY meningococcal vaccine as a control. The CDR3 region is CASSLGVGQVGNTIYF. The CDR3 nucleotides are TGTGCCAGCAGCCTCGGGGTCGGGCAAGTTGGAAACACCATATATTTT.